The T cell receptor (beta chain) described here comes from a study of blood T cell repertoires in COVID-19. Trimming shortened V by 5 bases and J by 3 bases, and 7 bases separated the two germline ends. Germline CDR1 is SGHAT and CDR2 is FQNNGV. This CDR3 comprises 13 residues. Profiling relied on immunoSEQ multiplex PCR, and the TCRdb table lists in-frame clones only, not all of them. Among about 230,000 clones listed, roughly 80% were seen once. This clonotype originated in a woman in her 70s with active or convalescent COVID-19. The V and J genes are TRBV11-2 and TRBJ2-2; D gene unclear. Material: peripheral blood. CDR3 protein: CASSRDYTGELFF. The CDR3 DNA sequence: TGTGCCAGCAGCCGAGATTACACCGGGGAGCTGTTTTTT.